These 26 T cell receptor beta chains originate from one sample sequenced in a study of response to subunit inactivated influenza vaccine. TCRdb analysed the RT-PCR reads with MiXCR anew, one entry per CDR3 protein. The sample has roughly 520,000 distinct CDR3 sequences, approximately 24% seen once; the top ten hold 1.5% to 2%. Sequencing used CD4+ T cells sorted from PBMCs, obtained roughly 5 days after vaccination. The receptors derive from a man aged 50-60 years who received an inactivated influenza vaccine.

The chain is built from TRBV4-2 and TRBJ2-7; D ambiguous. Germline CDR1 and CDR2: LGHNA and YNFKEQ. This CDR3 spans 14 amino acids. The ends were cut back, 0 bases at V and 3 bases at J, with 9 bases in the middle. CDR3: CASSQETRGYEQYF. The CDR3 bases are TGTGCCAGCAGCCAAGAGACGCGAGGCTACGAGCAGTACTTC.

This clonotype was observed a few times. The chain is built from TRBV27 and TRBJ2-4; D unclear. This CDR3 is built from 14 residues. Germline CDR1 is MNHEY and CDR2 is SMNVEV (reference sequence). V was pared by 0 bases and J by 15 bases, with 18 bases between. The CDR3 here is CASSLSSSPARTYF. CDR3 nucleotide sequence: TGTGCCAGCAGTTTATCCTCGAGCCCGGCACGAACGTACTTC.

The CDR3 spells CATPRGEDTNF. CDR3 DNA: TGTGCCACCCCAAGAGGGGAGGATACTAATTTT. V is TRBV21-1 and J is TRBJ2-3; the table's D call TRBD2 went unverified against the DNA. TRBV21-1 is a known pseudogene. The CDR3 consists of 11 residues.

This clonotype was seen many times. V and J are TRBV12-3 or TRBV12-4 and TRBJ2-3; D gene uncertain. The germline V and J ends were trimmed by 11 bases and 6 bases, with 12 bases remaining between them. CDR3 length: 11 amino acids. The CDR3 nucleotides are TGTGCCTCCTCATCCGCCGATACGCAGTATTTT. Translation gives CASSSADTQYF.

This clonotype was counted only a few times. The chain uses TRBV10-3 and TRBJ2-5; no firm D call. The V gene's germline CDR1 is ENHRY and CDR2 SYGVKD. The CDR3 consists of 13 residues. Trimming stripped 2 bases from V and 2 bases from J, with 6 bases between. The CDR3 reads CAISEAVQETQYF. CDR3 in DNA: TGTGCCATCAGTGAGGCGGTGCAAGAGACCCAGTACTTC.

The chain employs TRBV28 and TRBJ2-7; D is ambiguous. Deletions cut 2 bases from V and 1 base from J, with 12 bases between. The CDR3 has 15 residues. CDR1 MDHEN and CDR2 SYDVKM come from the germline V gene. CDR3 region: CASSLDGPTSYEQYF. The CDR3 bases are TGTGCCAGCAGTTTAGACGGACCCACTTCCTACGAGCAGTACTTC.

This clonotype was picked up a small number of times. The V and J genes are TRBV29-1 and TRBJ1-5, with D perhaps TRBD1 (5 bases). The CDR3 is 13 residues long. Trimming removed 2 bases from V and 4 bases from J, with 9 bases in between. Germline V gene data show CDR1 as SQVTM and CDR2 as ANQGSEA. CDR3 region: CSVERGANQPQHF. The DNA of the CDR3 is TGCAGCGTTGAACGGGGCGCGAATCAGCCCCAGCATTTT.

The rearrangement links TRBV3-1 to TRBJ2-3; 7 bases map to TRBD2. CDR3 length: 15 residues. With V trimmed by 4 bases and J by 3 bases, 7 bases remained unmatched. CDR1 LGHDT and CDR2 YNNKEL come from the germline V gene (reference sequence). The CDR3 DNA sequence: TGTGCCAGCAGCCCGGCCGGGGGGAGAACAGATACGCAGTATTTT. Encoded protein: CASSPAGGRTDTQYF.

In DNA, the CDR3 is TGTGCCAGCAGTCCCTTAGTTGGACACAATACCTACGAGCAGTACTTC. It translates to CASSPLVGHNTYEQYF. V gene TRBV6-2 or TRBV6-3 combines with J gene TRBJ2-7, with D perhaps matching TRBD1 (5 bases). This CDR3 is 16 amino acids long. Trimming removed 5 bases at V and 2 bases at J, with 19 bases between. Germline V CDR1 and CDR2: MNHEY, SVGEGT.

CDR3 residues: CASSQDWARRELFF. The CDR3 nucleotides read TGCGCCAGCAGCCAAGACTGGGCGAGGAGGGAGCTGTTTTTT. This chain joins TRBV4-3 and TRBJ2-2; D gene ambiguous. Germline V gene data show CDR1 as LGHNA and CDR2 as YSLEER. The CDR3 loop spans 14 amino acids. Between the trimmed V and J ends, which lost 0 bases and 9 bases, there was a span of 11 bases.

The chain is built from TRBV6-2 or TRBV6-3 and TRBJ2-7, with D perhaps matching TRBD2 (6 bases). The CDR3 totals 18 residues. V dropped 4 bases and J dropped 0 bases, with 22 bases sitting between them. CDR1 and CDR2 from the germline V gene are MNHEY and SVGEGT. CDR3 DNA: TGTGCCAGCAGTTTCCCACCCCAAGCGAGGAGGGGCTCCTACGAGCAGTACTTC. Protein product: CASSFPPQARRGSYEQYF.

CDR3 DNA: TGCAGCGTGGTAGCGGCGCTAGAGACCCAGTACTTC. Its protein product is CSVVAALETQYF. V gene TRBV29-1 combines with J gene TRBJ2-5, with D perhaps TRBD2 (6 bases). The germline V and J ends were trimmed by 6 bases and 4 bases, with 12 bases remaining between them. CDR1 is SQVTM, CDR2 ANQGSEA, per germline. The CDR3 runs 12 residues.

This clonotype appeared a few times. V gene TRBV28 combines with J gene TRBJ1-2; the D gene is possibly TRBD1 (5 bases). The CDR3 consists of 12 residues. V was shortened by 2 bases and J by 10 bases, with 11 bases between the two germline ends. Germline lookup yields CDR1 MDHEN and CDR2 SYDVKM. CDR3 sequence (DNA): TGTGCCAGCAGTTTAGTAGGGGATTTCTACACCTTC. Amino acid sequence: CASSLVGDFYTF.

The genes are TRBV20-1 and TRBJ2-4, with D possibly matching TRBD2 (6 bases). The V gene lost 3 bases and the J gene lost 5 bases, with 11 bases spanning the gap. CDR3 length: 13 residues. Germline V gene sequence: CDR1 DFQATT, CDR2 SNEGSKA (reference sequence). The CDR3, as DNA: TGCAGTGCTAGGTTGGGAGGTGAAAACATTCAGTACTTC. This gives the protein CSARLGGENIQYF.

The V gene is TRBV4-1, the J gene TRBJ2-4, with 10 bases aligning to TRBD1. Germline CDR1 and CDR2: MGHRA and YSYEKL. V shed 0 bases and J 0 bases; nucleotides not matched to a gene: 20. The CDR3 is 23 amino acids. CDR3 region: CASSQERSLGQGSGGIAKNIQYF. DNA of the CDR3: TGCGCCAGCAGCCAAGAAAGGTCCCTGGGACAGGGGTCTGGCGGGATAGCCAAAAACATTCAGTACTTC.

The sample holds a few counts of this clonotype. This chain joins TRBV28 and TRBJ2-7; D is perhaps TRBD2 (6 bases). This CDR3 has 14 amino acids. Germline V gene lookup returns CDR1 MDHEN and CDR2 SYDVKM. V dropped 7 bases and J dropped 7 bases, with 20 bases sitting between them. CDR3 sequence reads: CASNSGGVVGEQYF. CDR3 nucleotides: TGTGCCAGCAATTCCGGCGGGGTGGTGGGGGAGCAGTACTTC.

This clonotype was recorded a few times. J is TRBJ1-3 and V is TRBV20-1; unclear D gene. Trimming removed 1 base at V and 2 bases at J, with 6 bases between. The CDR3 has 13 residues. Germline CDR1 and CDR2: DFQATT and SNEGSKA (reference sequence). CDR3 in DNA: TGCAGTGCTAGAGGGACGGCTGGAAACACCATATATTTT. Translation: CSARGTAGNTIYF.

The rearrangement links TRBV6-4 to TRBJ2-1; D is possibly TRBD2 (5 bases). CDR1 and CDR2 (germline): MRHNA, SNTAGT. V shed 6 bases and J shed 4 bases, with 19 bases lying between them. CDR3 length: 16 residues. The CDR3 DNA reads TGTGCCAGCAGCCCCGTGTTCCGGGGAATTTACAATGAGCAGTTCTTC. Protein product: CASSPVFRGIYNEQFF.

The chain is built from TRBV7-2 and TRBJ2-7; 10 positions match TRBD2. The CDR3 loop spans 14 amino acids. Germline trimming cut 4 bases from V and 5 bases from J; bases unmatched to any gene: 5. From germline, CDR1 is SGHTA and CDR2 FQGNSA. This CDR3 reads CASSSLAGANEQYF. DNA of the CDR3: TGTGCCAGCAGCTCCCTAGCGGGGGCTAACGAGCAGTACTTC. Drawing the rest from reference TRBV7-2 and TRBJ2-7, the complete variable domain is GAGVSQSPSNKVTEKGKDVELRCDPISGHTALYWYRQSLGQGLEFLIYFQGNSAPDKSGLPSDRFSAERTGGSVSTLTIQRTQQEDSAVYLCASSSLAGANEQYFGPGTRLTVT.

The DNA for the CDR3 is TGTGCCATCAGGTCAGGATTTGCGGACACTGAAGCTTTCTTT. It is translated as CAIRSGFADTEAFF. The chain carries TRBV10-3 and TRBJ1-1; D is unclear. The CDR3 loop spans 14 amino acids. Germline values: CDR1 ENHRY, CDR2 SYGVKD. Trimming took off 6 bases at V and 3 bases at J, with 14 bases between the two ends.

This clonotype was found a few times. The chain employs TRBV5-1 and TRBJ2-2, with 7 bases matching TRBD1. Germline-derived CDR1 and CDR2 are SGHRS and YFSETQ. This CDR3 is 14 amino acids long. V was pared by 6 bases and J by 1 base, with 3 bases of the junction left unmatched. CDR3 nucleotide sequence: TGCGCCAGCAAAAGGACAGGGAACACCGGGGAGCTGTTTTTT. This gives the protein CASKRTGNTGELFF.

The chain recombines TRBV29-1 with TRBJ2-1, with D maybe TRBD1 (9 bases). Trimming left V 6 bases short and J 4 bases short, with 16 bases between. Germline CDR1 is SQVTM and CDR2 is ANQGSEA. The CDR3 extends over 14 amino acids. CDR3 bases: TGCAGCGTGGAGCGGGGGACAGGGTACAATGAGCAGTTCTTC. This translates into CSVERGTGYNEQFF.

CDR3 DNA sequence: TGTGCCAGCAGTTTCTTCGACAAGGACAAAGGCGAGCAGTACTTC. Protein product: CASSFFDKDKGEQYF. The chain uses TRBV28 and TRBJ2-7; possible D gene TRBD1, 5 bases. CDR1 MDHEN and CDR2 SYDVKM come from the germline V gene. V lost 3 bases, J lost 6 bases, and 18 bases lay in between. This CDR3 region has 15 residues.

Here the CDR3 reads CALRGGLTGELFF. The CDR3 nucleotides are TGTGCCCTAAGGGGGGGGCTCACCGGGGAGCTGTTTTTT. The chain recombines TRBV12-3 or TRBV12-4 with TRBJ2-2; possibly TRBD2 for D (7 bases). V dropped 11 bases and J dropped 4 bases, with 14 bases sitting between them. This CDR3 contains 13 residues.

This clonotype was seen many times. The rearrangement links TRBV2 to TRBJ2-1; TRBD2 matches at 8 bases. V lost 3 bases to trimming and J lost 5 bases; unmatched junction nucleotides: 12. The CDR3 length is 17 residues. Germline values: CDR1 SNHLY, CDR2 FYNNEI. In DNA form, the CDR3 reads TGTGCCAGCAGTGATGGCCAAGGGACTAGAAACGACAATGAGCAGTTCTTC. Translating gives CASSDGQGTRNDNEQFF.

This chain uses TRBV20-1 with TRBJ1-2, with D uncertain. The V and J ends lost 5 bases and 4 bases respectively, with 5 bases between them. CDR1 and CDR2 from the germline V gene are DFQATT and SNEGSKA (reference sequence). There are 10 residues in the CDR3. CDR3 in DNA: TGCAGTGCTCTCTCCTATGGCTACACCTTC. Encoded protein: CSALSYGYTF.